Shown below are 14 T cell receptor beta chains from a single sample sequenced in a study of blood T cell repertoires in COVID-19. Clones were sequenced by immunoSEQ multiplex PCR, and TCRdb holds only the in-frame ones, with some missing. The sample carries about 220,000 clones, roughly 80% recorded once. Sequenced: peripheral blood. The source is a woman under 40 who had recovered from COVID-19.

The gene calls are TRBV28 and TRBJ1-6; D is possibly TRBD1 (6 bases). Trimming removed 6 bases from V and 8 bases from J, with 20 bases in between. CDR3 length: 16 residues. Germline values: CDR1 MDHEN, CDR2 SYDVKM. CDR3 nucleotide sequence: TGTGCCAGCAGCCCGAAGTTAGGGGGAAACGATTCACCCCTCCACTTT. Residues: CASSPKLGGNDSPLHF.

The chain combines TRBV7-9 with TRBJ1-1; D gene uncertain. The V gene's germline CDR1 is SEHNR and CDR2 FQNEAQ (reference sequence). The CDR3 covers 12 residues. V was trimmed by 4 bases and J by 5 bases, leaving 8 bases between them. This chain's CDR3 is CASSYGVTEAFF. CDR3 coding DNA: TGTGCCAGCAGCTACGGGGTGACTGAAGCTTTCTTT.

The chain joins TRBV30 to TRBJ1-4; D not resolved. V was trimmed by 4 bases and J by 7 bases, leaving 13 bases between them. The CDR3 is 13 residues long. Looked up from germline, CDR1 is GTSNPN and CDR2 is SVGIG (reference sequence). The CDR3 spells CAWMLKAGEKLFF. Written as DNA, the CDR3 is TGTGCCTGGATGCTTAAGGCGGGTGAAAAACTGTTTTTT.

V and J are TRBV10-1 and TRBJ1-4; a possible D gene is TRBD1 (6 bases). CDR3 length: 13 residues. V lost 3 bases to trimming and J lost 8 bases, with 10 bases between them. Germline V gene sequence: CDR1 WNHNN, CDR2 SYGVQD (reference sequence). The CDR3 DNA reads TGCGCCAGCAGTGATAACAGGGACGAAAAACTGTTTTTT. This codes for CASSDNRDEKLFF.

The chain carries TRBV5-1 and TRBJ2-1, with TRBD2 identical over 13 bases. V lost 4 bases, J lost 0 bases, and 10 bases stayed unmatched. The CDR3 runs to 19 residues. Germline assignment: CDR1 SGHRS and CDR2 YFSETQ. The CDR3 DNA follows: TGCGCCAGCAGCGCGAGACTAGCGGGAGGCCTGAGCTCCTACAATGAGCAGTTCTTC. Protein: CASSARLAGGLSSYNEQFF.

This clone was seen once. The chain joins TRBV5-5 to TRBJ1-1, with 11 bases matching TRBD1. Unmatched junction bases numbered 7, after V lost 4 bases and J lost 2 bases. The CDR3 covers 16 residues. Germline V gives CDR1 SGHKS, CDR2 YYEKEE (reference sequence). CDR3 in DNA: TGTGCCAGCAGCGTCCGGGACAGGGGGTTCAACACTGAAGCTTTCTTT. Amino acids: CASSVRDRGFNTEAFF. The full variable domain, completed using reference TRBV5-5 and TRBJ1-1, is DAGVTQSPTHLIKTRGQQVTLRCSPISGHKSVSWYQQVLGQGPQFIFQYYEKEERGRGNFPDRFSARQFPNYSSELNVNALLLGDSALYLCASSVRDRGFNTEAFFGQGTRLTVV.

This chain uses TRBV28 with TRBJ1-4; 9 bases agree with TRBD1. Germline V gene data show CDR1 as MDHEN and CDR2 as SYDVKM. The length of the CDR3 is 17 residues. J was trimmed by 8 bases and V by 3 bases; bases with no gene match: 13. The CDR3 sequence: CASSFGDRALSWEKLFF. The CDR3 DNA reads TGTGCCAGCAGTTTTGGGGACAGGGCTTTGTCGTGGGAAAAACTGTTTTTT. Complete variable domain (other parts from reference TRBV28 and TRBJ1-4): DVKVTQSSRYLVKRTGEKVFLECVQDMDHENMFWYRQDPGLGLRLIYFSYDVKMKEKGDIPEGYSVSREKKERFSLILESASTNQTSMYLCASSFGDRALSWEKLFFGSGTQLSVL.

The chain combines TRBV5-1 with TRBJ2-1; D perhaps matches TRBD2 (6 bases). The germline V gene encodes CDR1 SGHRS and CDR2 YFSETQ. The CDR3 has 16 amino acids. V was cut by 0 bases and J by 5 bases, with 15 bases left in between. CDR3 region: CASSLGSGVGDNEQFF. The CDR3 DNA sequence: TGCGCCAGCAGCTTGGGTTCGGGAGTAGGTGACAATGAGCAGTTCTTC.

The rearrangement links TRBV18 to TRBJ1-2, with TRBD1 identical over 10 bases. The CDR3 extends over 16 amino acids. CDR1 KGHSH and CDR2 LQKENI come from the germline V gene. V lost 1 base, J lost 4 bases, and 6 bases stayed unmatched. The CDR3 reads CASSPLGQGESYGYTF. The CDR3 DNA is TGTGCCAGCTCACCACTTGGACAGGGGGAGAGCTATGGCTACACCTTC.

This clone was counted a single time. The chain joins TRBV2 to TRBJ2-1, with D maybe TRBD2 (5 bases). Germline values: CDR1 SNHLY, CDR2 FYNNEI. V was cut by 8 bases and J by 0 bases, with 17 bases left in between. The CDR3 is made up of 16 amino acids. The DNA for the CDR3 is TGTGCCAGCGTTCCCCGCGGGCTTAGCTCCTACAATGAGCAGTTCTTC. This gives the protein CASVPRGLSSYNEQFF.

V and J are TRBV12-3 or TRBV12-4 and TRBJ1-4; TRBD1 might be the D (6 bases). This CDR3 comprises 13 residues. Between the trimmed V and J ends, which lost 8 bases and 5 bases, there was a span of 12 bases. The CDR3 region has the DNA TGTGCCAGCGGAGACAGGACAAATGAAAAACTGTTTTTT. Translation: CASGDRTNEKLFF.

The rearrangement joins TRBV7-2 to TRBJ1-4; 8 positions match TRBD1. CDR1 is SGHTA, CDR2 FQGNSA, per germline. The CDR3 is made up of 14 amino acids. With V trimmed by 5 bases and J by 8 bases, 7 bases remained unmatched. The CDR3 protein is CASSLQGAGEKLFF. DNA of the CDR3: TGTGCCAGCAGCCTCCAGGGGGCTGGGGAAAAACTGTTTTTT.

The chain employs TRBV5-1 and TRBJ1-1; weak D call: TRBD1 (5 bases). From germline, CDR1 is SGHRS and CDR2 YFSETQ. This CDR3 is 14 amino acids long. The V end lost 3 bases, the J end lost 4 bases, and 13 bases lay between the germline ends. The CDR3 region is CASSSEGRSTEAFF. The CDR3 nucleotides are TGCGCCAGCAGCTCGGAGGGGAGGAGCACTGAAGCTTTCTTT.

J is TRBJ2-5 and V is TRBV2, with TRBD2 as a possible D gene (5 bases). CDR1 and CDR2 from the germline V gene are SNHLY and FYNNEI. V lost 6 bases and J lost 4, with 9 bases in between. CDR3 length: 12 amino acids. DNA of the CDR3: TGTGCCAGCAGCCAGGAGGTAGAGACCCAGTACTTC. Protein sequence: CASSQEVETQYF.